Each of the 13 T cell receptor beta chains below was sequenced from the same sample in a study of regulatory T cells. Study conclusions and caveats: In CD3G-deficient patients, conventional CD4+ T cells were enriched for hydrophobic CDR3 residues at positions 6 and 7.

The antigens for these receptors are not known. Amplification used 52 TRBV primers and 13 TRBJ primers. The data were produced by immunoSEQ multiplex PCR, yet TCRdb's version contains in-frame clones alone and is incomplete. The repertoire holds around 29,000 clones, with 93% as singletons. Sequencing input: conventional CD4+ T cells sorted from blood. These receptors all stem from a child aged 2 to 9 with CD3G deficiency.

The rearrangement joins TRBV10-3 to TRBJ1-1; D not certain. CDR1 and CDR2 (germline): ENHRY, SYGVKD. Trimming took 5 bases from V and 5 from J, leaving 12 bases between them. The CDR3 runs 13 residues. The CDR3 reads CAISRGLGTEAFF. The DNA for the CDR3 is TGTGCCATCAGTAGAGGGCTTGGTACTGAAGCTTTCTTT.

J is TRBJ2-7 and V is TRBV20-1; D might be TRBD2 (5 bases). The CDR3 is 11 residues long. CDR1 DFQATT and CDR2 SNEGSKA come from the germline V gene (reference sequence). Trimming removed 5 bases at V and 2 bases at J, with 7 bases between. The CDR3 sequence: CSAGRAYEQYF. CDR3 sequence (DNA): TGCAGTGCTGGGAGAGCCTACGAGCAGTACTTC.

V is TRBV5-1 and J is TRBJ2-3; D not certain. V was clipped by 2 bases and J by 1 base, with 8 bases between them. In germline, CDR1 is SGHRS, CDR2 YFSETQ. The CDR3 consists of 14 residues. CDR3 bases: TGCGCCAGCAGCTTTTTTGCAGGCACAGATACGCAGTATTTT. Protein product: CASSFFAGTDTQYF.

J is TRBJ1-6 and V is TRBV28, with 8 bases fitting TRBD1. The CDR3 runs 14 residues. Germline CDR1 MDHEN, CDR2 SYDVKM. J lost 12 bases, V lost 6 bases, and 10 bases had no gene match. CDR3 nucleotides: TGTGCCAGCAGAGGACAGGGTAATTTCAGACCCCTCCACTTT. Amino acid sequence: CASRGQGNFRPLHF.

The gene calls are TRBV28 and TRBJ2-1; D uncertain. CDR1 is MDHEN and CDR2 is SYDVKM in the germline V gene. The CDR3 has 15 residues. Trimming pared 5 bases from V and 4 bases from J, leaving 15 bases between. The CDR3 DNA is TGTGCCAGCAGTCTCTCTGGAGCTCCTTACAATGAGCAGTTCTTC. It encodes CASSLSGAPYNEQFF.

This clone was observed a single time. The gene calls are TRBV6-1 and TRBJ2-2; 12 bases are a match to TRBD2. Per germline, CDR1 MNHNS and CDR2 SASEGT. The CDR3 spans 17 residues. V lost 2 bases to trimming and J lost 6 bases; unmatched junction nucleotides: 7. The CDR3 region is CASSEPGWTSGAGELFF. DNA of the CDR3: TGTGCCAGCAGTGAACCCGGATGGACTAGCGGGGCCGGGGAGCTGTTTTTT.

This chain links TRBV28 with TRBJ2-5, with D possibly matching TRBD1 (5 bases). The J call may be in error: the DNA end matches TRBJ2-7 better. Germline V gene lookup returns CDR1 MDHEN and CDR2 SYDVKM. CDR3 length: 14 residues. The CDR3 nucleotides read TGTGCCAGCAGTTTAACGGGCAGGGCCTACGAGCAGTACTTC. The encoded protein is CASSLTGRAYEQYF.

The chain has TRBV28 and TRBJ2-5, with TRBD1 matching 7 bases. The CDR3 has 15 amino acids. Trimming removed 5 bases from V and 3 bases from J; junction bases left unmatched: 9. From germline, CDR1 is MDHEN and CDR2 SYDVKM. The CDR3: CASSPGQHIKETQYF. The CDR3 nucleotides read TGTGCCAGCAGTCCGGGACAGCACATTAAAGAGACCCAGTACTTC.

The chain recombines TRBV6-6 with TRBJ2-3; D may be TRBD2 (5 bases). Germline values: CDR1 MNHNY, CDR2 SVGAGI (reference sequence). V shed 11 bases and J shed 2 bases, with 14 bases lying between them. The CDR3 sequence is 13 residues long. The CDR3 protein is CAAEDLNTDTQYF. The DNA for the CDR3 is TGTGCCGCGGAGGACCTAAACACAGATACGCAGTATTTT.

This chain's CDR3 is CASSLAAGNTIYF. In nucleotides, the CDR3 is TGTGCCAGCAGCTTAGCCGCCGGAAACACCATATATTTT. This sequence joins TRBV7-9 and TRBJ1-3; D gene ambiguous. V was clipped by 0 bases and J by 4 bases, with 4 bases between them. There are 13 residues in the CDR3. Germline V gives CDR1 SEHNR, CDR2 FQNEAQ (reference sequence). The complete variable domain, with remaining parts taken from reference TRBV7-9 and TRBJ1-3, reads DTGVSQNPRHKITKRGQNVTFRCDPISEHNRLYWYRQTLGQGPEFLTYFQNEAQLEKSRLLSDRFSAERPKGSFSTLEIQRTEQGDSAMYLCASSLAAGNTIYFGEGSWLTVV.

CDR3 loop: CASSSHRGYNEQFF. CDR3 coding DNA: TGTGCCAGCAGTTCACACAGGGGCTACAATGAGCAGTTCTTC. The chain has TRBV6-1 and TRBJ2-1; 7 nucleotides align to TRBD1. J gave up 3 bases and V 5 bases, and 4 bases lay outside the gene matches. Germline-derived CDR1 and CDR2 are MNHNS and SASEGT. CDR3 size: 14 residues.

The V call is TRBV5-1, the J call TRBJ2-2, with D tentatively TRBD2 (5 bases). The CDR3 loop spans 13 amino acids. The V and J ends lost 5 bases and 6 bases respectively, with 11 bases between them. The V gene's germline CDR1 is SGHRS and CDR2 YFSETQ. CDR3 nucleotides: TGCGCCAGCAGTACCAGGACTGCCGGGGAGCTGTTTTTT. Translated, it gives CASSTRTAGELFF.

V usage is TRBV6-1 and J usage is TRBJ2-7, with TRBD1 matching 8 bases. The CDR3 runs 14 residues. Germline values: CDR1 MNHNS, CDR2 SASEGT. Losses at the gene ends were 4 bases for V and 7 bases for J; bases not matched to a gene: 9. CDR3: CASSGMDRAREQYF. The CDR3 DNA is TGTGCCAGCAGTGGAATGGACAGGGCCCGGGAGCAGTACTTC.